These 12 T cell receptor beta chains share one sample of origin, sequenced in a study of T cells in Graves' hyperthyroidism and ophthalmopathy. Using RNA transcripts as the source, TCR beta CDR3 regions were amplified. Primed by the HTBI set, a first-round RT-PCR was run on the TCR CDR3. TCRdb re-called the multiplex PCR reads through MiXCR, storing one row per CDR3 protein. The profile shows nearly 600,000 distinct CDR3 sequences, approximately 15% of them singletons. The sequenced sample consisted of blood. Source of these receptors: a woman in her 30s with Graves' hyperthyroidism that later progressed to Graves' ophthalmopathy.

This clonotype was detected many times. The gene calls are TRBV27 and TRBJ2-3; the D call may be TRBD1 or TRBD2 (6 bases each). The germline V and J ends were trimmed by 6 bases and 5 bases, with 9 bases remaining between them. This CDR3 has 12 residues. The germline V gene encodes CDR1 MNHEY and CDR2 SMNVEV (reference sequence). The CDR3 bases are TGTGCCAGCAGAGGGGGGAGAGATACGCAGTATTTT. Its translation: CASRGGRDTQYF.

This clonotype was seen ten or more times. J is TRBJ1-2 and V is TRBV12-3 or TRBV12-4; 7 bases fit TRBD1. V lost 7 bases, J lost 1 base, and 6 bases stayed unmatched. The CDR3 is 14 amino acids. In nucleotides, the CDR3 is TGTGCCAGCACCGGGGGACAGAGTAACTATGGCTACACCTTC. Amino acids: CASTGGQSNYGYTF.

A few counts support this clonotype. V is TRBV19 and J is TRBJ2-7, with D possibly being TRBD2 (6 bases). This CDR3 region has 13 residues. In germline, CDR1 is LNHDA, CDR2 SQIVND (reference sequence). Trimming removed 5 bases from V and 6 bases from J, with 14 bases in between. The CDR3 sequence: CASSETQGGEQYF. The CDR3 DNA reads TGTGCCAGTAGTGAGACCCAGGGAGGCGAGCAGTACTTC. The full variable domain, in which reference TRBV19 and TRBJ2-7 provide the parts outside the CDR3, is DGGITQSPKYLFRKEGQNVTLSCEQNLNHDAMYWYRQDPGQGLRLIYYSQIVNDFQKGDIAEGYSVSREKKESFPLTVTSAQKNPTAFYLCASSETQGGEQYFGPGTRLTVT.

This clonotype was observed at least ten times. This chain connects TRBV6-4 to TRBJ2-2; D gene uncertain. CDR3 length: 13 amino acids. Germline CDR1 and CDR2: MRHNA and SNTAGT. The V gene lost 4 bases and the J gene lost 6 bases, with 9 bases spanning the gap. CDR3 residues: CASSAELSGELFF. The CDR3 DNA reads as TGTGCCAGCAGTGCCGAGTTGTCCGGGGAGCTGTTTTTT.

The CDR3 protein is CASSLTGVAGYTGELFF. The CDR3 DNA follows: TGTGCCAGCAGCTTAACAGGAGTAGCGGGGTACACCGGGGAGCTGTTTTTT. The V gene is TRBV7-3, the J gene TRBJ2-2; 8 nucleotides match TRBD2. The germline gives CDR1 SGHTA, CDR2 FQGTGA. The CDR3 has 17 amino acids. J gave up 3 bases and V 0 bases, and 6 bases lay outside the gene matches. Using reference TRBV7-3 and TRBJ2-2 for the parts outside the CDR3, the full variable domain is GAGVSQTPSNKVTEKGKYVELRCDPISGHTALYWYRQSLGQGPEFLIYFQGTGAADDSGLPNDRFFAVRPEGSVSTLKIQRTERGDSAVYLCASSLTGVAGYTGELFFGEGSRLTVL.

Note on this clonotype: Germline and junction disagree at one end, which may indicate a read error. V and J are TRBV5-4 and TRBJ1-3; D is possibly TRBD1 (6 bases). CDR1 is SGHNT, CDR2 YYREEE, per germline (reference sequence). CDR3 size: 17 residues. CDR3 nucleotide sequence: TGCGCCAGCAGCCAAGAAAGACAGGCAATCTCTGGAAACACCATATATTTT. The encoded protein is CASSQERQAISGNTIYF.

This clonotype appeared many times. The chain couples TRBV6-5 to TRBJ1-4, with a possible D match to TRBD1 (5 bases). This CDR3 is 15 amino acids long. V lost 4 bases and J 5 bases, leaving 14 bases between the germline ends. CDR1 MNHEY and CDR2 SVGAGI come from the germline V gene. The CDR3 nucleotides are TGTGCCAGCAGTTCCCCTCGGGGCCTAAATGAAAAACTGTTTTTT. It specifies CASSSPRGLNEKLFF.

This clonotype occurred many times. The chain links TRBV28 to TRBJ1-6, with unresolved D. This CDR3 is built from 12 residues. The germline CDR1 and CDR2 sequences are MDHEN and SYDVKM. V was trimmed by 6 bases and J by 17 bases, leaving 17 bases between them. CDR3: CASSRERTRIHF. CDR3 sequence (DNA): TGTGCCAGCAGCCGGGAGCGGACGAGGATCCACTTT.

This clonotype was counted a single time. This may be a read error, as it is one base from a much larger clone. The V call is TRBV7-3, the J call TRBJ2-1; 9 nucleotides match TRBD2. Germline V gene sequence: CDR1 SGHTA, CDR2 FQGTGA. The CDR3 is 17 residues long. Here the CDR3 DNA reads TGTGCCAGCAGCCTCCATAGCGGGAGCGGTTTGTACAATGAGCAGCTCTTC. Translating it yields CASSLHSGSGLYNEQLF. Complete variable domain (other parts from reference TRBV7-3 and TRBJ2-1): GAGVSQTPSNKVTEKGKYVELRCDPISGHTALYWYRQSLGQGPEFLIYFQGTGAADDSGLPNDRFFAVRPEGSVSTLKIQRTERGDSAVYLCASSLHSGSGLYNEQLFGPGTRLTVL.

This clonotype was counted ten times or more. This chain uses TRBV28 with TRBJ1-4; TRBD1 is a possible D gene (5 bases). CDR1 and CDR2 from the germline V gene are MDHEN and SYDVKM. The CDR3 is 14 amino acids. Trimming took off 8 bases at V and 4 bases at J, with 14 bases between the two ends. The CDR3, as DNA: TGTGCCAGCGGGGGTCTGTCGGGTAATGAAAAACTGTTTTTT. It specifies CASGGLSGNEKLFF. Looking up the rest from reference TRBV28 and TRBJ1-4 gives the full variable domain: DVKVTQSSRYLVKRTGEKVFLECVQDMDHENMFWYRQDPGLGLRLIYFSYDVKMKEKGDIPEGYSVSREKKERFSLILESASTNQTSMYLCASGGLSGNEKLFFGSGTQLSVL.

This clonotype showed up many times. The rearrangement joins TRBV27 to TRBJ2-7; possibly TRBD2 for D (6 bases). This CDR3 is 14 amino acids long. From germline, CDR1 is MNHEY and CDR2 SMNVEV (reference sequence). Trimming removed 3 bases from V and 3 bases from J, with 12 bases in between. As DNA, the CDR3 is TGTGCCAGCAGTTTTCTGACTAGTATCTACGAGCAGTACTTC. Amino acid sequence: CASSFLTSIYEQYF.

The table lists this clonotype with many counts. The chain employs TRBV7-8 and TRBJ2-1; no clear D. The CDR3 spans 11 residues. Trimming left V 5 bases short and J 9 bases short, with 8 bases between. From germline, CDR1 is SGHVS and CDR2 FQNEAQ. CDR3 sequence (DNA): TGTGCCAGCAGCCAAGCGTCTGAGCAGTTCTTC. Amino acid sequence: CASSQASEQFF.